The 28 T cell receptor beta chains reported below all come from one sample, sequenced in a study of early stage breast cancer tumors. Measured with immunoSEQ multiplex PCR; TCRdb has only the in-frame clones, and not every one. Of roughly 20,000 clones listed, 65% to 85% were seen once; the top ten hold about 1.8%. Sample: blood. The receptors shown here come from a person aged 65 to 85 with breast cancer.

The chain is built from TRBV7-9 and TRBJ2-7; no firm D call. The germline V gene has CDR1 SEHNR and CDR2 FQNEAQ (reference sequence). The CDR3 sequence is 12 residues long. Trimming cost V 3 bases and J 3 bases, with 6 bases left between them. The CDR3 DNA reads TGTGCCAGCAGCTTTAACAGCTACGAGCAGTACTTC. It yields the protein CASSFNSYEQYF.

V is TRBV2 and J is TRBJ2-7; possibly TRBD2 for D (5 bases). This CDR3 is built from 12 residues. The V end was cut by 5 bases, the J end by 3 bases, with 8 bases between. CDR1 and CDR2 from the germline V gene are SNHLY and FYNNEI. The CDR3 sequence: CASSRGSYEQYF. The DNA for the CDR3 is TGTGCCAGCAGTCGGGGTAGCTACGAGCAGTACTTC.

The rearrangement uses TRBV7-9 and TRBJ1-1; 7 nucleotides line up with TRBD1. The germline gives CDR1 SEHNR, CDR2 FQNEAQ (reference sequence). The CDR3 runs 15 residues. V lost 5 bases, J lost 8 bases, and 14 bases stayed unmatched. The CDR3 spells CASSPESTGKGEAFF. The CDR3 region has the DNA TGTGCCAGCAGCCCCGAATCGACAGGGAAGGGCGAAGCTTTCTTT.

Here the CDR3 reads CASSSIYATAGNTIYF. CDR3 in DNA: TGTGCCAGCAGCTCTATCTATGCGACAGCAGGAAACACCATATATTTT. The chain carries TRBV5-6 and TRBJ1-3, with D possibly TRBD1 on 5 matching bases. Germline-derived CDR1 and CDR2 are SGHDT and YYEEEE. This CDR3 has 16 amino acids. V lost 3 bases, J lost 4 bases, and 17 bases lay in between.

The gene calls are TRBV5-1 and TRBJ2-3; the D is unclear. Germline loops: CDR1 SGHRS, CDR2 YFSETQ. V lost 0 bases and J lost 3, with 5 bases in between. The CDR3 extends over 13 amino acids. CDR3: CASSLAGTDTQYF. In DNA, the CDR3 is TGCGCCAGCAGCTTGGCCGGGACAGATACGCAGTATTTT.

CDR3 sequence (DNA): TGTGCCAGTAGTCGAACAGGGGCGAGCGGGAATCAGCCCCAGCATTTT. Translation gives CASSRTGASGNQPQHF. The rearrangement joins TRBV19 to TRBJ1-5; TRBD1 matches 7 bases. Germline assignment: CDR1 LNHDA and CDR2 SQIVND (reference sequence). This CDR3 region has 16 residues. Unmatched junction bases numbered 11, after V lost 5 bases and J lost 4 bases.

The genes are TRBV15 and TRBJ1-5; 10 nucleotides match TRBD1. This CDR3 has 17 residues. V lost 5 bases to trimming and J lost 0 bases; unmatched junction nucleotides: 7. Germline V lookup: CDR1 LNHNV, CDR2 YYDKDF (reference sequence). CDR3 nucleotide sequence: TGTGCCACCAGCCCGCGGACAGGGGGACTTAGCAATCAGCCCCAGCATTTT. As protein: CATSPRTGGLSNQPQHF. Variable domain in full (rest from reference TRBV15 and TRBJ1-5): DAMVIQNPRYQVTQFGKPVTLSCSQTLNHNVMYWYQQKSSQAPKLLFHYYDKDFNNEADTPDNFQSRRPNTSFCFLDIRSPGLGDTAMYLCATSPRTGGLSNQPQHFGDGTRLSIL.

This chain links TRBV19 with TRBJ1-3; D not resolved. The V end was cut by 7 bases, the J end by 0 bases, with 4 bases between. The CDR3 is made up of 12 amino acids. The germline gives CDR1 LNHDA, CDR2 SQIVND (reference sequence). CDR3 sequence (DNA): TGTGCCAGTACAGGCTCTGGAAACACCATATATTTT. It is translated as CASTGSGNTIYF.

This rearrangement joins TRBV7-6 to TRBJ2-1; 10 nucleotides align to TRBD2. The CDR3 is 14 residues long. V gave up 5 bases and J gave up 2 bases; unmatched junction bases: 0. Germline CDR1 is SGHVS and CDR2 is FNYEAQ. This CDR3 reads CASSTSGAYNEQFF. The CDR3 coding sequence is TGTGCCAGCAGCACTAGCGGGGCCTACAATGAGCAGTTCTTC.

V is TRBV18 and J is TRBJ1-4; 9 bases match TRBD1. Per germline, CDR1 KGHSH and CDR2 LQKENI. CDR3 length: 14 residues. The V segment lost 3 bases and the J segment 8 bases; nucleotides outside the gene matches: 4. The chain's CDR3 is CASSPGQGAEKLFF. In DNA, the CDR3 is TGTGCCAGCTCACCGGGACAGGGCGCGGAAAAACTGTTTTTT.

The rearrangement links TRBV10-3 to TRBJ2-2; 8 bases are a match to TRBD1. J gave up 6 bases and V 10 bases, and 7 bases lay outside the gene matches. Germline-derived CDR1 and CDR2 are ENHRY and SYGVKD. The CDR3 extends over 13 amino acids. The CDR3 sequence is CATAGGASGELFF. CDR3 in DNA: TGTGCCACCGCAGGGGGCGCCTCCGGGGAGCTGTTTTTT.

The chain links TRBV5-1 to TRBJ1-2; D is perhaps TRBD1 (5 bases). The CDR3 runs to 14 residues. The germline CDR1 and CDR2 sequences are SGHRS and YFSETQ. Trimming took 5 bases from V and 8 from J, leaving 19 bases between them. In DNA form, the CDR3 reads TGCGCCAGCAGATACCAAGGAGGGGCTGAGGGCTACACCTTC. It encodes CASRYQGGAEGYTF.

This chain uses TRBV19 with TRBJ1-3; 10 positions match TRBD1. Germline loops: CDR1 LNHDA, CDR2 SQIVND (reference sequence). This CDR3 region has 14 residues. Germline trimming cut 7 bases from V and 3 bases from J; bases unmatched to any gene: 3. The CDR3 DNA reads TGTGCCAGTACCCGGGACAGGGGTGGAAACACCATATATTTT. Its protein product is CASTRDRGGNTIYF.

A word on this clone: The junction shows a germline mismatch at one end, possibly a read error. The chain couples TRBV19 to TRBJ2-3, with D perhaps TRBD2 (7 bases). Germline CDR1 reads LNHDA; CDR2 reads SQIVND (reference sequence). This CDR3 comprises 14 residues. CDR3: CASNIGGDTDTQYF. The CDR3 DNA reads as TGTGCCAGTAATATAGGGGGGGACACAGATACGCAGTATTTT. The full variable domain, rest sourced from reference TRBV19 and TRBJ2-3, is DGGITQSPKYLFRKEGQNVTLSCEQNLNHDAMYWYRQDPGQGLRLIYYSQIVNDFQKGDIAEGYSVSREKKESFPLTVTSAQKNPTAFYLCASNIGGDTDTQYFGPGTRLTVL.

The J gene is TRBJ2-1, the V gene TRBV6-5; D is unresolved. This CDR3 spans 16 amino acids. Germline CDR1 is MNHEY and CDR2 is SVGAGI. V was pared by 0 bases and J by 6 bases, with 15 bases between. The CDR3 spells CASSYSNHPRPNEQFF. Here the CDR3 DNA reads TGTGCCAGCAGTTACTCGAACCACCCGCGGCCCAATGAGCAGTTCTTC.

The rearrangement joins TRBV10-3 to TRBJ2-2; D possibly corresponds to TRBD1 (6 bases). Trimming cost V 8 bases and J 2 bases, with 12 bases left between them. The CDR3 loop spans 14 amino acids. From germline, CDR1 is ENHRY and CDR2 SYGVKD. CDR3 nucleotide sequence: TGTGCCATCGGGTACAGGGAAAACACCGGGGAGCTGTTTTTT. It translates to CAIGYRENTGELFF.

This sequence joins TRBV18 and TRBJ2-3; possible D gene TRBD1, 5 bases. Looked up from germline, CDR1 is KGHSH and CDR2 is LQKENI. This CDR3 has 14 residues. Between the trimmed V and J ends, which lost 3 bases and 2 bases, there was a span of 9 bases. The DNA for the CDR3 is TGTGCCAGCTCACCTGCACAGGTCACAGATACGCAGTATTTT. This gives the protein CASSPAQVTDTQYF.

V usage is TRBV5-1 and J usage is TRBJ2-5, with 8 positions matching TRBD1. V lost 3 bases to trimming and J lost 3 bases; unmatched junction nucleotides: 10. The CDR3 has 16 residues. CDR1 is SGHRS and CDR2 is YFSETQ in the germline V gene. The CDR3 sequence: CASSWGRGTGEETQYF. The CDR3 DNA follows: TGCGCCAGCAGCTGGGGGCGAGGGACAGGAGAAGAGACCCAGTACTTC.

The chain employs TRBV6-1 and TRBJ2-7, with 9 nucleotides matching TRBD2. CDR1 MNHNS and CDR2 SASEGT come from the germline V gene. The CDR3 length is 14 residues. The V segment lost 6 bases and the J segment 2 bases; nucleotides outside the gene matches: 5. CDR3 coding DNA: TGTGCCAGCAGCCGACTAGCGGAAACCTACGAGCAGTACTTC. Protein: CASSRLAETYEQYF.

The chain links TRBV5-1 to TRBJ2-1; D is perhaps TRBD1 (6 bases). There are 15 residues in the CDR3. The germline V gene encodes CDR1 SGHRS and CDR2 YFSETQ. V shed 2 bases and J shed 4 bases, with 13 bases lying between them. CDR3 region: CASSLGGQRYNEQFF. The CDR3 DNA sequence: TGCGCCAGCAGCTTAGGGGGTCAAAGGTACAATGAGCAGTTCTTC.

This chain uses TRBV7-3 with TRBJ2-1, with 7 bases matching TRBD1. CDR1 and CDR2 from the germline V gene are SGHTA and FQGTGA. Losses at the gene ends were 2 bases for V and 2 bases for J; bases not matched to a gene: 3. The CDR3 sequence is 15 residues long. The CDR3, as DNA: TGTGCCAGCAGCTTATTGCAGGGGGCCTACAATGAGCAGTTCTTC. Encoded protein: CASSLLQGAYNEQFF.

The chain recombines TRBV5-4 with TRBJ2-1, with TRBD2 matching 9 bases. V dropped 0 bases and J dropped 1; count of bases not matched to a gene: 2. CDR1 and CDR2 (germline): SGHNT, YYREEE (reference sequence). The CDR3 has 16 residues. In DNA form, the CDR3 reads TGTGCCAGCAGCTTGGAAGCGGGGGGATCCTACAATGAGCAGTTCTTC. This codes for CASSLEAGGSYNEQFF.

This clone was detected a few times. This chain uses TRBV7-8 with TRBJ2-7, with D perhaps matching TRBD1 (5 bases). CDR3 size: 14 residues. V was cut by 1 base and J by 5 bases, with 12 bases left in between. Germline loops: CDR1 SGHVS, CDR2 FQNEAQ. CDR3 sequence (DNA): TGTGCCAGCAGCTTAGATTTTAGGGGCAACGAGCAGTACTTC. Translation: CASSLDFRGNEQYF.

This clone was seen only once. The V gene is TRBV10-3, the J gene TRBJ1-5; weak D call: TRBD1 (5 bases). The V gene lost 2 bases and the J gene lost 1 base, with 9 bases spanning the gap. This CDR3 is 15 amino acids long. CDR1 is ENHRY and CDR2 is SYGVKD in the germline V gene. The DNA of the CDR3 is TGTGCCATCAGTGAGAGGAGGGACAGCAATCAGCCCCAGCATTTT. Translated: CAISERRDSNQPQHF.

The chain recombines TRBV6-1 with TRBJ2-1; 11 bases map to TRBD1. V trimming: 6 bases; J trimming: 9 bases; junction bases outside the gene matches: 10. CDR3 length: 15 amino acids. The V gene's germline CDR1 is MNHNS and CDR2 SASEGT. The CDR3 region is CASRTPGTGGGEQFF. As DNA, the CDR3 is TGTGCCAGCAGAACCCCCGGGACAGGGGGAGGTGAGCAGTTCTTC.

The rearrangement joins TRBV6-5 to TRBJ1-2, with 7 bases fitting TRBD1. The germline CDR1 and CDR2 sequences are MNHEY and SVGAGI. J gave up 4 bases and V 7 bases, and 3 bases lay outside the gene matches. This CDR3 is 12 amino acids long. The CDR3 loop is CASNAGGYGYTF. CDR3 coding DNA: TGTGCCAGCAACGCAGGGGGCTATGGCTACACCTTC.

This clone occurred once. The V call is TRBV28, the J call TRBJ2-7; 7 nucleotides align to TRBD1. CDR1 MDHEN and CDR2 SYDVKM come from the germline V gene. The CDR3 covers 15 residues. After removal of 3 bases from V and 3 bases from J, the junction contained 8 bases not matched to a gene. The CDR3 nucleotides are TGTGCCAGCAGTTTGAGTGGACAGGCCCGCTACGAGCAGTACTTC. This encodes CASSLSGQARYEQYF.

For the CDR3, the DNA is TGTGCCAGCAGCTCTGGGACAGGGGGCGAGTATGGCTACACCTTC. This sequence encodes CASSSGTGGEYGYTF. The J gene is TRBJ1-2, the V gene TRBV7-9, with 12 bases matching TRBD1. J gave up 5 bases and V 4 bases, and 5 bases lay outside the gene matches. Germline CDR1 and CDR2: SEHNR and FQNEAQ (reference sequence). CDR3 length equals 15 residues.